The 8 T cell receptor beta chains listed next were all sequenced from one sample in a study of control samples from healthy donors and cancer patients. This table comes from immunoSEQ multiplex PCR, and its TCRdb copy is limited to in-frame clones, with some not included. The profile shows fewer than 300,000 clones, about 80% of them singletons. The sequencing input was PBMCs. These TCRs come from a woman aged 55 to 70 with lung cancer.

The CDR3 spells CASKFRSNTEAFF. The DNA for the CDR3 is TGTGCCAGCAAATTTCGCTCGAACACTGAAGCTTTCTTT. The chain recombines TRBV27 with TRBJ1-1; D ambiguous. V was shortened by 7 bases and J by 1 base, with 10 bases between the two germline ends. This CDR3 comprises 13 residues. The germline V gene has CDR1 MNHEY and CDR2 SMNVEV (reference sequence).

CDR3: CASKSRTPRQPQHF. DNA for the CDR3: TGTGCCAGCAAGTCGAGGACTCCCCGTCAGCCCCAGCATTTT. This chain uses TRBV6-5 with TRBJ1-5; D uncertain. Germline V gene data show CDR1 as MNHEY and CDR2 as SVGAGI. Trimming removed 7 bases from V and 6 bases from J, with 16 bases in between. The CDR3 contains 14 residues.

This chain joins TRBV3-1 (or the pseudogene TRBV3-2) and TRBJ1-2; TRBD1 agrees at 10 bases. J gave up 2 bases and V 4 bases, and 7 bases lay outside the gene matches. This CDR3 has 16 residues. Germline loops: CDR1 LGHDT, CDR2 YNNKEL (reference sequence). The CDR3 region has the DNA TGTGCCAGCAGCCCAACCCTGGACAGGGGGAACTATGGCTACACCTTC. Its protein product is CASSPTLDRGNYGYTF.

The V and J genes are TRBV3-1 (or the pseudogene TRBV3-2) and TRBJ1-1, with a weak D call TRBD1 (6 bases). This CDR3 has 14 amino acids. The ends were cut back, 4 bases at V and 3 bases at J, with 12 bases in the middle. Per the germline V gene, CDR1 is LGHDT and CDR2 is YNNKEL (reference sequence). The CDR3 sequence: CASSRDRFHTEAFF. The CDR3 bases are TGTGCCAGCAGCCGAGACAGGTTTCACACTGAAGCTTTCTTT.

The chain employs TRBV28 and TRBJ1-3; D perhaps matches TRBD1 (5 bases). Trimming left V 5 bases short and J 0 bases short, with 11 bases between. CDR1 and CDR2 from the germline V gene are MDHEN and SYDVKM. The CDR3 is 15 residues long. CDR3 sequence: CASSTTGVSGNTIYF. The CDR3 bases are TGTGCCAGCAGTACTACGGGGGTCTCTGGAAACACCATATATTTT.

In its sample, this clone was seen many times. CDR3 coding DNA: TGCGCCAGCAGTTACCGGGGCGTCACCGGGGAGCTGTTTTTT. It codes for CASSYRGVTGELFF. The chain employs TRBV5-1 and TRBJ2-2; D is possibly TRBD1 or TRBD2 (5 bases each). There are 14 residues in the CDR3. The V gene's germline CDR1 is SGHRS and CDR2 YFSETQ. Trimming cost V 5 bases and J 4 bases, with 12 bases left between them.

The chain uses TRBV4-2 and TRBJ2-3, with no clear D. CDR1 and CDR2 (germline): LGHNA, YNFKEQ. The germline V and J ends were trimmed by 0 bases and 7 bases, with 8 bases remaining between them. This CDR3 has 13 amino acids. CDR3 in amino acids: CASSQDRTYTQYF. DNA of the CDR3: TGTGCCAGCAGCCAAGATCGAACTTATACGCAGTATTTT.

This chain uses TRBV24-1 with TRBJ2-1; 7 nucleotides match TRBD2. The CDR3 loop spans 16 amino acids. CDR1 is KGHDR, CDR2 SFDVKD, per germline. Trimming at V came to 2 bases and at J to 6 bases, leaving 9 bases not matched to a gene. Written as DNA, the CDR3 is TGTGCCACCAGTGATTCCCGGACTGGGGAGGGCAATGAGCAGTTCTTC. As protein: CATSDSRTGEGNEQFF.